A selection of T cell receptor beta chains follows, all from one sample in a study of blood T cell repertoires in COVID-19. Generated by immunoSEQ multiplex PCR, the TCRdb table keeps only in-frame clones and is missing some. The sample carries around 100,000 clones, 88% recorded once. Sequencing was performed on peripheral blood. These receptors originate from a woman in her 70s who had recovered from COVID-19. CDR3s include the opening cysteine and the closing phenylalanine or tryptophan. A D gene is named only where the DNA matches it firmly. Clone size is given for some rows only: seen once, a few or many times, or a class if the clone is expanded.

size	D	V	J	CDR3	DNA
.	.	TRBV27	TRBJ1-4	CASSFGEQLGEKLFF	TGTGCCAGCAGTTTCGGGGAGCAACTTGGCGAAAAACTGTTTTTT
.	TRBD1	TRBV2	TRBJ2-7	CASSEEVSGGLPYEQYF	TGTGCCAGCAGTGAAGAAGTGTCAGGGGGCTTACCCTACGAGCAGTACTTC
.	.	TRBV30	TRBJ1-6	CAWSRQENSPLHF	TGTGCCTGGAGCCGACAGGAAAATTCACCCCTCCACTTT
.	.	TRBV7-8	TRBJ2-5	CASSLAGIKETQYF	TGTGCCAGCAGCTTGGCGGGAATAAAAGAGACCCAGTACTTC
once	.	TRBV6-5	TRBJ1-6	CASSSPGRNSPLHF	TGTGCCAGCAGTTCTCCGGGTCGCAATTCACCCCTCCACTTT
.	TRBD2	TRBV5-1	TRBJ2-7	CASSLGLAGGYEQYF	TGCGCCAGCAGCTTGGGCCTAGCGGGAGGATACGAGCAGTACTTC
.	.	TRBV5-1	TRBJ2-7	CASSPLQSYEQYF	TGCGCCAGCAGCCCCCTTCAGTCGTACGAGCAGTACTTC
.	.	TRBV21-1	TRBJ2-7	CASSLRASGPKGEQYF	TGTGCCAGCAGCCTTCGGGCTAGCGGACCGAAGGGGGAGCAGTACTTC
.	.	TRBV7-8	TRBJ1-2	CASIGGLGQANYGYTF	TGTGCCAGCATCGGGGGGTTGGGCCAGGCTAACTATGGCTACACCTTC
.	.	TRBV7-3	TRBJ2-1	CASSFKAGNEQFF	TGTGCCAGCAGCTTCAAGGCGGGGAATGAGCAGTTCTTC
.	.	TRBV9	TRBJ1-3	CASSVEGAGNTIYF	TGTGCCAGCAGCGTAGAAGGGGCTGGAAACACCATATATTTT
.	TRBD2	TRBV29-1	TRBJ2-3	CSALRLAADTQYF	TGCAGCGCCCTAAGACTAGCCGCAGATACGCAGTATTTT
.	.	TRBV6-6	TRBJ1-5	CASSLLSAGQPQHF	TGTGCCAGCAGCCTGTTATCAGCAGGGCAGCCCCAGCATTTT
.	TRBD2	TRBV5-1	TRBJ2-3	CASSLGLAGVTDTQYF	TGCGCCAGCAGCTTAGGGCTAGCGGGGGTTACAGATACGCAGTATTTT
.	TRBD1	TRBV7-2	TRBJ1-2	CASSPTGVHGYTF	TGTGCCAGCAGCCCGACAGGGGTCCATGGCTACACCTTC
.	TRBD2	TRBV10-3	TRBJ2-2	CAMGTSGSPGELFF	TGTGCCATGGGGACTAGCGGTAGCCCCGGGGAGCTGTTTTTT
.	.	TRBV7-9	TRBJ1-6	CASSFHRESNSPLHF	TGTGCCAGCAGTTTCCACAGGGAGTCTAATTCACCCCTCCACTTT
.	.	TRBV6-6	TRBJ2-7	CASRPGYSYEQYF	TGTGCCAGCAGACCAGGTTACTCCTACGAGCAGTACTTC
.	TRBD1	TRBV24-1	TRBJ2-3	CAASRGQGMNTQYF	TGTGCCGCCTCGAGGGGGCAGGGTATGAATACGCAGTATTTT
once	.	TRBV6-6	TRBJ2-7	CASRLDSFSYEQYF	TGTGCCAGCAGACTGGACAGTTTCTCCTACGAGCAGTACTTC
.	TRBD1	TRBV5-5	TRBJ1-6	CASSYAEGQGGPPLHF	TGTGCCAGCAGCTACGCCGAGGGACAGGGAGGTCCACCCCTCCACTTT
.	TRBD2	TRBV18	TRBJ2-1	CASSQSGDSYNEQFF	TGTGCCAGCTCCCAAAGCGGGGACTCCTACAATGAGCAGTTCTTC
.	.	TRBV7-3	TRBJ2-1	CASSQRAPGVGEQFF	TGTGCCAGCAGCCAAAGGGCTCCGGGAGTGGGTGAGCAGTTCTTC
once	TRBD1	TRBV2	TRBJ1-2	CASTSEQGAGGYTF	TGTGCCAGCACCTCAGAGCAGGGGGCGGGCGGCTACACCTTC
.	.	TRBV7-6	TRBJ2-1	CASSYQSGLSYNEQFF	TGTGCCAGCAGCTACCAAAGCGGGCTCTCCTACAATGAGCAGTTCTTC
.	.	TRBV27	TRBJ1-2	CASSPAGTYGGGYTF	TGTGCCAGCAGTCCGGCGGGGACTTATGGGGGAGGCTACACCTTC
.	.	TRBV11-3	TRBJ1-1	CASSLDRPGERNTEAFF	TGTGCCAGCAGCTTAGATCGGCCAGGGGAACGGAACACTGAAGCTTTCTTT
.	TRBD2	TRBV28	TRBJ2-7	CASRGAGGSPYEQYF	TGTGCCAGCAGGGGAGCGGGAGGGAGCCCCTACGAGCAGTACTTC
.	.	TRBV6-2/TRBV6-3	TRBJ2-7	CASSYSQGPYEQYF	TGTGCCAGCAGTTACTCCCAGGGCCCCTACGAGCAGTACTTC
.	.	TRBV29-1	TRBJ1-2	CSVGAGKMLYGYTF	TGCAGCGTTGGGGCTGGAAAAATGCTCTATGGCTACACCTTC
.	TRBD2	TRBV9	TRBJ2-1	CASSPGVGTSSYNEQFF	TGTGCCAGCAGCCCCGGGGTGGGGACTAGCTCCTACAATGAGCAGTTCTTC
.	.	TRBV10-3	TRBJ2-7	CAIRSFRGSFNEQYF	TGTGCCATCAGATCTTTCAGAGGGAGTTTTAACGAGCAGTACTTC
.	TRBD1	TRBV5-1	TRBJ2-1	CASKPWTGDSNEQFF	TGCGCCAGCAAACCCTGGACAGGGGATAGCAATGAGCAGTTCTTC
.	.	TRBV7-2	TRBJ1-3	CASSLTGFSGNTIYF	TGTGCCAGCAGCCTCACAGGGTTCTCTGGAAACACCATATATTTT
.	.	TRBV7-3	TRBJ2-7	CASSPRAATGSYEQYF	TGTGCCAGCAGTCCCCGTGCTGCAACCGGGTCCTACGAGCAGTACTTC
once	.	TRBV4-3	TRBJ2-1	CASSQDYLDEQFF	TGCGCCAGCAGCCAAGACTACTTAGATGAGCAGTTCTTC
.	TRBD2	TRBV5-4	TRBJ2-5	CASSFGGASGLQETQYF	TGTGCCAGCAGCTTCGGGGGGGCTAGCGGACTTCAAGAGACCCAGTACTTC
.	.	TRBV7-9	TRBJ2-1	CASSLVGRRGTTYNEQFF	TGTGCCAGCAGCTTAGTTGGCAGAAGGGGAACCACCTACAATGAGCAGTTCTTC
.	TRBD1	TRBV5-1	TRBJ1-1	CASSGQGDTEAFF	TGCGCCAGCAGCGGACAGGGAGACACTGAAGCTTTCTTT
.	TRBD1	TRBV6-4	TRBJ1-1	CASKQGGGNTEAFF	TGTGCCAGCAAGCAGGGGGGTGGGAACACTGAAGCTTTCTTT
.	.	TRBV5-5	TRBJ2-1	CASSMAGLYNEQFF	TGTGCCAGCAGTATGGCAGGCCTCTACAATGAGCAGTTCTTC
once	.	TRBV11-2	TRBJ2-3	CASSLIDTQYF	TGTGCCAGCAGCCTTATAGATACGCAGTATTTT
.	.	TRBV19	TRBJ1-4	CASAAEVATNEKLFF	TGTGCCAGTGCGGCGGAGGTTGCAACTAATGAAAAACTGTTTTTT
.	TRBD1	TRBV11-1	TRBJ2-5	CASSGDRDEETQYF	TGTGCCAGCAGCGGGGACAGGGATGAAGAGACCCAGTACTTC
.	.	TRBV19	TRBJ2-3	CASSIGRDTQYF	TGTGCCAGTAGTATTGGCCGAGATACGCAGTATTTT
.	.	TRBV7-8	TRBJ1-2	CASSLAQNRDGGYTF	TGTGCCAGCAGCTTAGCGCAGAACAGGGATGGTGGCTACACCTTC